The entry that follows covers one T cell receptor (beta chain) sequence. This entry comes from a study of shared T cell receptors in the human thymus. Measured with immunoSEQ multiplex PCR; TCRdb has only the in-frame clones, and not every one. The repertoire has around 730,000 clones, 80% to 90% of them found once; the top ten carry around 0.0099%. This CDR3 contains 17 residues. V dropped 4 bases and J dropped 0 bases, with 19 bases sitting between them. CDR1 is SGHRS, CDR2 YFSETQ, per germline. The same data also contributed to another study, on human thymus T cells. That source reports: Thymic and blood repertoires appeared to carry a bias in their V and J gene usage.

The chain is built from TRBV5-1 and TRBJ1-1; the D gene is possibly TRBD1 (6 bases). The sample was thymocytes. The TCR sequence derives from a girl under three years old with a congenital heart defect. CDR3 nucleotides: TGCGCCAGCAGCCTGACACCGGGACATAGAATGAACACTGAAGCTTTCTTT. Translating it yields CASSLTPGHRMNTEAFF.